Listed here is a single T cell receptor beta chain. These data come from a study of blood T cell repertoires in COVID-19. This CDR3 comprises 16 residues. Looked up from germline, CDR1 is LGHNA and CDR2 is YSLEER. Trimming removed 0 bases at V and 0 bases at J, with 11 bases between. As processed by the authors: Amplified reference gene primers provided the basis for estimating nucleated cell counts. Generated by immunoSEQ multiplex PCR, the TCRdb table keeps only in-frame clones and is missing some. Clone size and the V and J calls come from that table; the DNA yielded D and trimming. The data show around 150,000 clones, 76% seen once.

The TCR was taken from a woman of 80 years or more with active or convalescent COVID-19. The chain combines TRBV4-3 with TRBJ1-2, with unresolved D. The sequenced material came from peripheral blood. DNA for the CDR3: TGCGCCAGCAGCCAAGACATCACGGTAGCTAACTATGGCTACACCTTC. It translates to CASSQDITVANYGYTF.